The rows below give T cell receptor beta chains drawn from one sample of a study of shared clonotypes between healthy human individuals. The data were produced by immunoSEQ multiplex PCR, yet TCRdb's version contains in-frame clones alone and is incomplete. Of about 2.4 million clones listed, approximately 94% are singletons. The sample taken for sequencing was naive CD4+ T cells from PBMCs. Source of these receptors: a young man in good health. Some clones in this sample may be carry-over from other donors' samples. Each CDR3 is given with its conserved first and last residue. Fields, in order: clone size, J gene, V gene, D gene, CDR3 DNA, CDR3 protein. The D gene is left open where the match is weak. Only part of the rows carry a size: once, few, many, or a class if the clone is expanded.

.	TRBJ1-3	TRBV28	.	TGTGCCAGCAGTGGCCCGGTGGGCTCTGGAAACACCATATATTTT	CASSGPVGSGNTIYF
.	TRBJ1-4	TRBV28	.	TGTGCCAGCACCAGCAGGCCAATTGCAACTAATGAAAAACTGTTTTTT	CASTSRPIATNEKLFF
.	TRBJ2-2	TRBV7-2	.	TGTGCCAGCAGCCAAAATAGCGGCACCGGGGAGCTGTTTTTT	CASSQNSGTGELFF
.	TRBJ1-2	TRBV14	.	TGTGCCAGCAGCCCGGCGGGAGGCTATGGCTACACCTTC	CASSPAGGYGYTF
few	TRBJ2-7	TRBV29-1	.	TGCAGCGTTGATAGGGGCTACGAGCAGTACTTC	CSVDRGYEQYF
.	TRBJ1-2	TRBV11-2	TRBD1	TGTGCCAGCAGCCAGGACAGGGGGCTCTATGGCTACACCTTC	CASSQDRGLYGYTF
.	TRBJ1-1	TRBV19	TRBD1	TGTGCCAGTAGTAACAACCGGGACAGGGGGTCGGCTTTCTTT	CASSNNRDRGSAFF
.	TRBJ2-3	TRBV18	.	TGTGCCAGCTCACCCGCGGTGGATACGCAGTATTTT	CASSPAVDTQYF
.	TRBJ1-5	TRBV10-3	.	TGTGCCATCAGTGAAGGTGGGGGCCAGCAGCCCCAGCATTTT	CAISEGGGQQPQHF
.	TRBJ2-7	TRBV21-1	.	TGTGCCAGCAGCAGTAGCAGCTACGAGCAGTACTTC	CASSSSSYEQYF
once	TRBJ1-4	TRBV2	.	TGTGCCAGCCTGGGACATTCTAATGAAAAACTGTTTTTT	CASLGHSNEKLFF
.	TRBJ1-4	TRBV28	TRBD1	TGTGCCAGCAGCCTCCCGGGACAGGGTTGGGAAAAACTGTTTTTT	CASSLPGQGWEKLFF
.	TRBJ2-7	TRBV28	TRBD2	TGTGCCAGCAGGAGACTAGCGGCAACCTACGAGCAGTACTTC	CASRRLAATYEQYF
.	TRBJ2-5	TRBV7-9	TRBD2	TGTGCCAGCAGCTTGGGGGGGACTAGCGGAATCCAAGAGACCCAGTACTTC	CASSLGGTSGIQETQYF
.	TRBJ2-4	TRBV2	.	TGTGCCAGCACCCCTGGACAGACCTCCGGAAACATTCAGTACTTC	CASTPGQTSGNIQYF
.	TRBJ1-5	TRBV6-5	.	TGTGCCAGCAGTTACGACAGAAATCAGCCCCAGCATTTT	CASSYDRNQPQHF
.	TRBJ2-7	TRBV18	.	TGTGCCAGCTCACCAGTGCCCAGCTCCTACGAGCAGTACTTC	CASSPVPSSYEQYF
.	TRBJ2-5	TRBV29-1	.	TGCAGCGTTGCCTCGCGGCTCCAAGAGACCCAGTACTTC	CSVASRLQETQYF
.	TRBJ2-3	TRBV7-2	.	TGTGCCAGCAGCTTATCCAGGGAAGATACGCAGTATTTT	CASSLSREDTQYF
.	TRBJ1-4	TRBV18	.	TGTGCCAGCTCACCACTTACGGTCGGGGCCGGAAATGAAAAACTGTTTTTT	CASSPLTVGAGNEKLFF
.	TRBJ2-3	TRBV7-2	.	TGTGCCAGCAGCTTATGGGGTCCCACAGATACGCAGTATTTT	CASSLWGPTDTQYF
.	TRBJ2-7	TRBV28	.	TGTGCCAGCACCAGTAGCGGAGGGGGCTCCTACGAGCAGTACTTC	CASTSSGGGSYEQYF
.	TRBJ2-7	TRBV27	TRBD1	TGTGCCAGCAGTTTCGACAGGGCCCCGGGCGAGCAGTACTTC	CASSFDRAPGEQYF
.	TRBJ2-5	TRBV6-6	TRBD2	TGTGCCAGCAGTTACTACCTAGCGGGAGAAGAGACCCAGTACTTC	CASSYYLAGEETQYF
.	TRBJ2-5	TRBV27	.	TGTGCCAGCAGTTTATCATCGCTCGAGACCCAGTACTTC	CASSLSSLETQYF
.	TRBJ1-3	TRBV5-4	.	TGTGCCAGCAGCTTGGTAGGCAGGGAGGCTGGAAACACCATATATTTT	CASSLVGREAGNTIYF
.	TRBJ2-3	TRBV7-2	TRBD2	TGTGCCAGCAGCCAGCTAGCGGGAGGTACAGATACGCAGTATTTT	CASSQLAGGTDTQYF
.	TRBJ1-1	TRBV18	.	TGTGCCAGCTCACCACCTTCCGCGGAAGCGGGCACTGAAGCTTTCTTT	CASSPPSAEAGTEAFF
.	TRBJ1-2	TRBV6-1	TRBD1	TGTGCCAGCAGGGAAGGATTCAGACAGGGGCAGTTTGATGGCTACACCTTC	CASREGFRQGQFDGYTF
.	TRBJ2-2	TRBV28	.	TGTGCCAGCAGCGTTCCCCAGGGGCACACCGGGGAGCTGTTTTTT	CASSVPQGHTGELFF
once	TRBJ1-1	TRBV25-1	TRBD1	TGTGCCAGCAGCACAACGGGACAGATGAACACTGAAGCTTTCTTT	CASSTTGQMNTEAFF
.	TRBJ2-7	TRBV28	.	TGTGCCAGCAGTCTCCCGGCCGGGCGGTACTACGAGCAGTACTTC	CASSLPAGRYYEQYF
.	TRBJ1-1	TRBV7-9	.	TGTGCCAGCAGCTTAGGTTTGGTCACTGAAGCTTTCTTT	CASSLGLVTEAFF
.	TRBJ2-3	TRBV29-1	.	TGCAGCGTCCCCCTTTCGCAGGCACCGTCTCCTCCCACAGATACGCAGTATTTT	CSVPLSQAPSPPTDTQYF
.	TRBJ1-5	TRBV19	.	TGTGCCAGTCGACTTAGCAATCAGCCCCAGCATTTT	CASRLSNQPQHF
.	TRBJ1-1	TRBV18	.	TGTGCCAGCTCACCGGTCGGTGAATGGACTGAAGCTTTCTTT	CASSPVGEWTEAFF
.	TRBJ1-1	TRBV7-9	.	TGTGCCAGCAGCTTAGGGGGGGTCGCTGAAGCTTTCTTT	CASSLGGVAEAFF